This T cell receptor (beta chain) was captured by sequencing in a study of B cell selection in AIRE deficiency. General study points: TCRbeta-only data showed under 45% of shared healthy Treg sequences in healthy Tconv. Shorter CDR3s marked shared Treg sequences, biased toward few non-templated insertions. AIRE-deficient Tconv and Treg repertoires matched healthy donors in TCRBV, CDR3 length, diversity.

The sorted conventional CD4 T cells were gated as CD4+CD127+. Details on this clone: As yet, its antigen is unknown.

Libraries were prepared by immunoSEQ multiplex PCR; TCRdb keeps only in-frame clonotypes and omits some of them. The sample holds about 22,000 clones, 96% seen once. The germline gives CDR1 KGHSH, CDR2 LQKENI. This CDR3 has 16 amino acids. V lost 1 base, J lost 2 bases, and 11 bases lay in between. The TCR comes from a human donor in good health. This rearrangement joins TRBV18 to TRBJ2-2; D remains ambiguous. The sample consisted of CD4+CD127+ conventional T cells sorted from PBMCs. DNA for the CDR3: TGTGCCAGCTCACCACGGCAGCCCCCAAACACCGGGGAGCTGTTTTTT. It encodes CASSPRQPPNTGELFF.